One T cell receptor (beta chain) is described in this entry. This specimen belongs to a study of blood T cell repertoires in COVID-19. Across the whole study: COVID-19 samples from acute and convalescent phases originated in the United States, Italy and Spain. Sample material is recorded as cDNA or gDNA derived from T cells, B-cell-depleted T cells, or PBMCs.

Original processing methods: Counts of nucleated cells, estimated from reference gene primer amplification, were obtained. Profiled with immunoSEQ multiplex PCR; TCRdb holds only in-frame clones, not every one. The DNA was the basis for D and trimming; V, J and clone size are from that table. The profile shows some 340,000 clones, 83% of them singletons. Sequencing was done on a sample of peripheral blood. The sequence was collected from a man aged 25-45 years with active or convalescent COVID-19.

CDR3 residues: CASSQDVGATNEKLFF. DNA of the CDR3: TGCGCCAGCAGCCAAGATGTCGGGGCAACTAATGAAAAACTGTTTTTT. This rearrangement joins TRBV4-3 to TRBJ1-4; D is undetermined. V was cut by 0 bases and J by 0 bases, with 8 bases left in between. CDR3 size: 16 residues. Germline V CDR1 and CDR2: LGHNA, YSLEER.